Listed below are T cell receptor beta chains from one sample, sequenced in a study of blood T cells in healthy people across ages. In TCRdb, the 5' RACE reads were re-called with MiXCR into one record per CDR3 protein. Of approximately 810,000 distinct CDR3 sequences listed, more than 25% are singletons. Material for sequencing was blood. These receptors all come from a woman older than 75 in good health. The CDR3 runs from the conserved cysteine through the conserved F or W. D genes are given only for firm matches. Clone size is stated in some rows and not others, as once, few, many or a class when expanded.

D gene	clone size	V gene	J gene	CDR3 DNA	CDR3 protein
NA	many	TRBV27	TRBJ2-5	TGTGCCAGCAGCTACTCGACAGTAGAGACCCAGTACTTC	CASSYSTVETQYF
NA	many	TRBV20-1	TRBJ2-7	TGCAGTGCTAGAGCCACAGGGCCCGTGGACGAGCAGTACTTC	CSARATGPVDEQYF
NA	NA	TRBV21-1	TRBJ2-7	TGTGCCAGCAGCAAAAAAGGGCTTGCGGGTTACTACGAGCAGTACTTC	CASSKKGLAGYYEQYF
TRBD1	many	TRBV5-1	TRBJ2-7	TGTGCCAGCAGCTTAGACAGGGGGCACTACGAGCAGTACTTC	CASSLDRGHYEQYF
NA	few	TRBV9	TRBJ2-3	TGTGCCAGCAGCGGTCGAGGGGCGGGGACAGATACGCAGTATTTT	CASSGRGAGTDTQYF
NA	NA	TRBV7-2	TRBJ2-5	TGTGCCAGCAGCCCGAACCCGGGGCAGCAAGAGACCCAGTACTTC	CASSPNPGQQETQYF
NA	many	TRBV15	TRBJ2-4	TGTGCCACCAGCCGAGGATTAGCCAAAAACATTCAGTACTTC	CATSRGLAKNIQYF
NA	many	TRBV20-1	TRBJ1-6	TGCAGTGCCCCAGGCGGAGGGCCTGGGTATAATTCACCCCTCCACTTT	CSAPGGGPGYNSPLHF
NA	NA	TRBV7-2	TRBJ1-1	TGTGCCAGCAGCTTAGATGGGGGGTTAGGGAACACTGAAGCTTTCTTT	CASSLDGGLGNTEAFF
NA	many	TRBV3-1	TRBJ2-1	TGTGCCAGCAGCCACTTATTTCGGGGGTACAATGAGCAGTTCTTC	CASSHLFRGYNEQFF
NA	NA	TRBV30	TRBJ1-5	TGTGCCTGGAGGCCTACAGGGAGTCAGCCCCAGCATTTT	CAWRPTGSQPQHF
TRBD2	many	TRBV18	TRBJ2-1	TGTGCCAGCTCACCACCTAGCGGGGGGCCTAATGAGCAGTTCTTC	CASSPPSGGPNEQFF
NA	many	TRBV10-3	TRBJ1-5	TGTGCCATCAGCGACCGAGGGGACCAGCCCCAGCATTTT	CAISDRGDQPQHF
NA	NA	TRBV12-3/TRBV12-4	TRBJ1-6	TGTGCCAGCACCAAGACGGTATCACCCCTCCACTTT	CASTKTVSPLHF
NA	many	TRBV6-2/TRBV6-3	TRBJ2-7	TGTGCCAGCAGGGAGTGGTTCTACGAGCAGTACTTC	CASREWFYEQYF
NA	many	TRBV7-8	TRBJ2-7	TGTGCCAGCAGCTTAAGGGCCGCAGGGTACTACGAGCAGTACTTC	CASSLRAAGYYEQYF
TRBD1	many	TRBV27	TRBJ2-1	TGTGCCAGCAGTTCCTACGGACAGGGCGCCTCCTACAATGAGCAGTTCTTC	CASSSYGQGASYNEQFF
NA	many	TRBV4-3	TRBJ2-4	TGCGCCAGCAGCCCAGACTTGGCCAAAAACATTCAGTACTTC	CASSPDLAKNIQYF
NA	NA	TRBV25-1	TRBJ2-3	TGTGCCAGCTCCCTCGGAGCTAGCACAGATGCGCAGTATTTT	CASSLGASTDAQYF
NA	NA	TRBV12-3/TRBV12-4	TRBJ1-3	TGTGCCAGCAGGGAACAGGAAGGATCACGCACCATATATTTT	CASREQEGSRTIYF